One and the same sample provided the 15 T cell receptor beta chains below, sequenced in a study of beta chain features in type 1 diabetes (dated by TCRdb to 2017 to 2018). Libraries were prepared through the immunoSEQ multiplex PCR assay. The High Capacity cDNA Reverse Transcription Kit was used to reverse transcribe all of the isolated RNA, meaning that expressed TCRB transcripts were what got sequenced. TCRdb holds this immuneACCESS table with in-frame rearrangements only. Some clones are missing; in checked studies, unresolved V genes explain under half, and the rest has no known cause. The sample table lists hundreds of thousands of clones, 12% to 15% of them with a count of one. The top ten hold roughly 7% of the sample. Sequencing was done on a sample of central memory CD4+ T cells from blood. These receptors were taken from a young man in good health.

The V gene is TRBV19, the J gene TRBJ2-3; TRBD2 matches at 12 bases. The CDR3 contains 17 residues. V gave up 1 base and J gave up 6 bases; unmatched junction bases: 8. Germline V lookup: CDR1 LNHDA, CDR2 SQIVND (reference sequence). The CDR3, as DNA: TGTGCCAGTAGTATAGTTTCTGCTAGCGGGGGGGACGATACGCAGTATTTT. It encodes CASSIVSASGGDDTQYF.

In this sample, this clone turned up a few times. This chain uses TRBV7-2 with TRBJ1-3; TRBD1 might be the D (6 bases). The CDR3 runs 15 residues. CDR1 and CDR2 from the germline V gene are SGHTA and FQGNSA. V dropped 5 bases and J dropped 0 bases, with 11 bases sitting between them. CDR3 sequence: CASSHRESSGNTIYF. For the CDR3, the DNA is TGTGCCAGCAGCCACAGGGAGAGCTCTGGAAACACCATATATTTT.

In this sample, this clone turned up a few times. J is TRBJ2-7 and V is TRBV15, with 9 bases fitting TRBD1. After removal of 1 base from V and 1 base from J, the junction contained 5 bases not matched to a gene. This CDR3 region has 16 residues. The germline gives CDR1 LNHNV, CDR2 YYDKDF (reference sequence). Here the CDR3 DNA reads TGTGCCACCAGCAGAGGGATGACAGGGGGATCCTACGAGCAGTACGTC. It encodes CATSRGMTGGSYEQYV.

The chain joins TRBV7-2 to TRBJ2-7; 10 bases match TRBD2. The CDR3 totals 17 residues. The germline V gene encodes CDR1 SGHTA and CDR2 FQGNSA. The J segment lost 0 bases and the V segment lost 1 base, leaving 6 bases of the junction unmatched. The CDR3 DNA sequence: TGTGCCAGCAGCTTAGTTGCCCGGACTAGCGGCTCCTACGAGCAGTACTTC. Amino acid sequence: CASSLVARTSGSYEQYF.

This clone has at least ten counts. The chain employs TRBV18 and TRBJ1-1; D gene unclear. CDR3 length: 13 amino acids. Trimming cost V 1 base and J 1 base, with 4 bases left between them. The germline V gene has CDR1 KGHSH and CDR2 LQKENI. The CDR3 is CASSPQQNTEAFF. The CDR3 bases are TGTGCCAGCTCACCACAGCAGAACACTGAAGCTTTCTTT.

This clone came up a few times. V usage is TRBV4-3 and J usage is TRBJ1-5, with D hard to call. In germline, CDR1 is LGHNA, CDR2 YSLEER. Trimming took 0 bases from V and 0 from J, leaving 9 bases between them. The length of the CDR3 is 16 residues. The CDR3 loop reads CASSQDLVGSNQPQHF. In DNA form, the CDR3 reads TGCGCCAGCAGCCAAGACCTAGTGGGTAGCAATCAGCCCCAGCATTTT.

This chain joins TRBV27 and TRBJ2-3; 8 bases are a match to TRBD2. Germline CDR1 reads MNHEY; CDR2 reads SMNVEV (reference sequence). This CDR3 region has 15 residues. With 5 bases clipped from V and 0 bases from J, the junction kept 4 bases outside the gene matches. The CDR3 bases are TGTGCCAGCAGTCCAGCGGGGGTAAGCACAGATACGCAGTATTTT. Its translation: CASSPAGVSTDTQYF.

The rearrangement links TRBV25-1 to TRBJ2-1, with a tentative D call TRBD1 (5 bases). This CDR3 is 12 amino acids long. Germline values: CDR1 MGHDK, CDR2 SYGVNS. The V and J ends lost 6 bases and 3 bases respectively, with 6 bases between them. The DNA for the CDR3 is TGTGCCAGCAGAAGGGGCTACAATGAGCAGTTCTTC. Translation: CASRRGYNEQFF.

About this clone itself: The germline gene is not matched at one end of the junction; a read error may be the cause. V is TRBV7-3 and J is TRBJ2-3, with 10 bases lining up with TRBD2. This CDR3 has 17 amino acids. CDR1 and CDR2 (germline): SGHTA, FQGTGA. DNA of the CDR3: TGTGCCAGCAGCATAGAAAGGACTAGCGGAGACACAGATGCGCAGTATTTT. It is translated as CASSIERTSGDTDAQYF.

The genes are TRBV19 and TRBJ2-2, with a possible D match to TRBD1 (8 bases). CDR1 is LNHDA and CDR2 is SQIVND in the germline V gene (reference sequence). Trimming left V 10 bases short and J 4 bases short, with 19 bases between. The length of the CDR3 is 15 residues. The CDR3 DNA sequence: TGTGCCACCTTACCACAGGGGGGGGTCACCGGGGAGCTGTTTTTT. Amino acids: CATLPQGGVTGELFF.

This clone was seen a handful of times. The V call is TRBV18, the J call TRBJ2-1; D possibly corresponds to TRBD2 (6 bases). Germline values: CDR1 KGHSH, CDR2 LQKENI. The CDR3 is made up of 14 amino acids. V was trimmed by 1 base and J by 5 bases, leaving 9 bases between them. The CDR3: CASSPQAGHNEQFF. The CDR3, as DNA: TGTGCCAGCTCACCACAGGCGGGACACAATGAGCAGTTCTTC.

V and J are TRBV11-2 and TRBJ2-5, with 11 positions matching TRBD1. V shed 5 bases and J 5 bases; nucleotides not matched to a gene: 7. The CDR3 is 15 amino acids. In germline, CDR1 is SGHAT, CDR2 FQNNGV. The CDR3 loop is CASSAGTGGRETQYF. The DNA for the CDR3 is TGTGCCAGCAGCGCTGGGACAGGGGGTCGGGAGACCCAGTACTTC.

About this clone itself: The sample has other DNA sequences that encode this CDR3 too. The CDR3 protein is CASSPTPGGGYTF. The CDR3 nucleotides read TGTGCCAGCAGCCCCACCCCGGGGGGCGGCTACACCTTC. The chain joins TRBV7-2 to TRBJ1-2, with a weak D call TRBD1 (6 bases). This CDR3 is 13 amino acids long. V was pared by 5 bases and J by 8 bases, with 15 bases between. Germline loops: CDR1 SGHTA, CDR2 FQGNSA.

A few counts support this clone. The J gene is TRBJ2-1, the V gene TRBV2; perhaps D is TRBD1 or TRBD2 (6 bases each). The CDR3 loop spans 15 amino acids. In germline, CDR1 is SNHLY, CDR2 FYNNEI. Trimming took 6 bases from V and 2 from J, leaving 14 bases between them. The CDR3 sequence: CASSERGAAYNEQFF. The CDR3, as DNA: TGTGCCAGCAGCGAAAGGGGGGCTGCCTACAATGAGCAGTTCTTC.

The CDR3 is CASRPQGSNTEAFF. CDR3 in DNA: TGTGCCAGCAGACCACAGGGGTCGAACACTGAAGCTTTCTTT. The chain couples TRBV6-5 to TRBJ1-1, with 7 bases fitting TRBD1. After removal of 6 bases from V and 1 base from J, the junction contained 5 bases not matched to a gene. Germline assignment: CDR1 MNHEY and CDR2 SVGAGI. This CDR3 region has 14 residues.